This T cell receptor (beta chain) was identified in a study of breast tumors, draining lymph nodes, adjacent tissues. Findings and limits, study-wide: That most tumor T cells come from lymph nodes remained unproven. Luminal-like breast cancer showed significantly greater tumor-nontumor repertoire similarity than basal-like breast cancer did.

This clonotype was seen ten or more times. Antigen specificity is unknown. Axillary draining lymph nodes of breast cancer patients supplied the node samples. A single record per CDR3 protein comes from TCRdb applying MiXCR to the multiplex PCR reads. In the table there are fewer than 85,000 distinct CDR3 sequences, approximately 19% of which are singletons. Germline loops: CDR1 MNHNS, CDR2 SASEGT. This CDR3 is built from 12 residues. V lost 4 bases, J lost 3 bases, and 7 bases lay in between. The chain couples TRBV6-1 to TRBJ2-7, with TRBD1 as a possible D gene (6 bases). The sequence was collected from a female donor with breast cancer. Some clones in this sample may be carry-over from other donors' samples. Material: axillary lymph node tissue. CDR3 in amino acids: CASSVQGYEQYF. DNA of the CDR3: TGTGCCAGCAGTGTACAGGGCTACGAGCAGTACTTC.